The source of this T cell receptor (beta chain) is a study of T cells in Graves' hyperthyroidism and ophthalmopathy. Overall study results and limits: Among clonotypes expanded in thyroid above 0.001, most were also found in blood.

The investigators amplified TCR beta CDR3 regions from RNA transcripts. HTBI primers were employed in a first-round RT-PCR of the TCR CDR3. MiXCR was run by TCRdb on the multiplex PCR reads, yielding one entry per CDR3 protein. The profile covers hundreds of thousands of distinct CDR3 sequences, with around 18% appearing a single time and around two fifths taken by the ten largest. It was 8.5 to 10 ml of fresh peripheral blood that supplied the PBMCs. This clonotype was counted at least ten times. What it recognizes is unknown. The V and J ends lost 7 bases and 8 bases respectively, with 9 bases between them. The germline CDR1 and CDR2 sequences are MDHEN and SYDVKM. The CDR3 is 12 residues long.

Sequencing was carried out using blood. This clonotype was sampled from a man aged 35 to 55 with Graves' hyperthyroidism. V is TRBV28 and J is TRBJ1-6; D perhaps matches TRBD1 (5 bases). This CDR3 is CASTLGDSPLHF. The CDR3 DNA reads TGTGCCAGCACCTTGGGGGATTCACCCCTCCACTTT.